This T cell receptor (beta chain) was retrieved from a study of cytomegalovirus exposure and HLA in healthy donors. Study conclusions and caveats: It was taken for granted in presence/absence analyses that sequencing depth across donors was roughly uniform. Certain indistinguishable V segments, among them TRBV6-2 and TRBV6-3, were excluded. Rarity marked most TCR sequences, yet some public TCRs occurred in many donors.

V lost 4 bases, J lost 8 bases, and 11 bases lay in between. The CDR3 length is 12 residues. Germline V gene data show CDR1 as ENHRY and CDR2 as SYGVKD. The PCR was carried out with 60 Vbeta primers and 13 Jbeta primers. In the authors' workflow: Unique TCR beta chains numbered approximately 76 million in a later analysis, with roughly 10 million shared. Profiled with immunoSEQ multiplex PCR; TCRdb holds only in-frame clones, not every one. From that table come the V and J calls and clone size; the DNA was used to work out D and trimming. The sample lists around 150,000 clones, about 74% occurring once. Details on this clone: The antigen is undetermined.

This sequence was found in a man aged 35 to 55 in good health and CMV-seronegative. J is TRBJ1-1 and V is TRBV10-3; unclear D gene. The material sequenced was PBMCs. The CDR3: CAISGAGYEAFF. Written as DNA, the CDR3 is TGTGCCATCAGTGGGGCGGGTTACGAAGCTTTCTTT.